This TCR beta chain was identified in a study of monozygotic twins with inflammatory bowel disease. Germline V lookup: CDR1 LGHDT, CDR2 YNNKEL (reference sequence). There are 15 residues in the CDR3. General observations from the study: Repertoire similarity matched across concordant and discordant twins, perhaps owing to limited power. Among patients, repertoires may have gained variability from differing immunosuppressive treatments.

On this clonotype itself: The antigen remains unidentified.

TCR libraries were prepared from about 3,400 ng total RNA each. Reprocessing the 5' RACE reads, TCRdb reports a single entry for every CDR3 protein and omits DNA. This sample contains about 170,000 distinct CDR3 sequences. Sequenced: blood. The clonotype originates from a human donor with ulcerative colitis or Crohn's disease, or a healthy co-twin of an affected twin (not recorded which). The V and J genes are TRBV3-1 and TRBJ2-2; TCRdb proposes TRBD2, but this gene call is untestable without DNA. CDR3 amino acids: CASSQQGRGTGELFF.